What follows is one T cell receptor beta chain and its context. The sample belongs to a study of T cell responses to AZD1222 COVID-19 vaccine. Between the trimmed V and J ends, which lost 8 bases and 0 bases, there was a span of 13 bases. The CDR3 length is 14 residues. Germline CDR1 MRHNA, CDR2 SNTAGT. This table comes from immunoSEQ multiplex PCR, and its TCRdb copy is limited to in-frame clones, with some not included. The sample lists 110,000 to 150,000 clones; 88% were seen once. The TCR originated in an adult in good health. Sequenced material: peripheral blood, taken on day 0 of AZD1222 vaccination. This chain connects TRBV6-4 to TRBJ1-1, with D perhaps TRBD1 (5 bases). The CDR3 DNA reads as TGTGCCAGCCGCGACAGCTACATGAACACTGAAGCTTTCTTT. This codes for CASRDSYMNTEAFF.